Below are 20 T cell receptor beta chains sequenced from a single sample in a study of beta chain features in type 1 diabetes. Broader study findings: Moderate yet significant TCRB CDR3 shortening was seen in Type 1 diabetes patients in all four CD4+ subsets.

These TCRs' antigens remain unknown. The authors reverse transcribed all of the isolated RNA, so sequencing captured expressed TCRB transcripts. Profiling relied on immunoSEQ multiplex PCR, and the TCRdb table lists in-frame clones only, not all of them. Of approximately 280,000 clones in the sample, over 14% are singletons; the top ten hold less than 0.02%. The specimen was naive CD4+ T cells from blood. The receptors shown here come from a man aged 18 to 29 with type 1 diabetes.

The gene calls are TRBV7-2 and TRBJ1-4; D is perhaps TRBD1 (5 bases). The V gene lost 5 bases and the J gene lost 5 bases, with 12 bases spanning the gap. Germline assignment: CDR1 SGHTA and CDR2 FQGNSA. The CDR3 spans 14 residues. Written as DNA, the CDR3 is TGTGCCAGCAGCCTCAGGGCAGGGAATGAAAAACTGTTTTTT. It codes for CASSLRAGNEKLFF.

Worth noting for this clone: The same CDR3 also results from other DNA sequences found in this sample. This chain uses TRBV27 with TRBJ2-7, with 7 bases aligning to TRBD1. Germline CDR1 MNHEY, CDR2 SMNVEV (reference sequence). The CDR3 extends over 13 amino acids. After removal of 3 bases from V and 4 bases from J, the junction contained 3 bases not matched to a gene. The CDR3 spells CASSFRQGYEQYF. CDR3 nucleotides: TGTGCCAGCAGTTTTCGACAGGGTTACGAGCAGTACTTC.

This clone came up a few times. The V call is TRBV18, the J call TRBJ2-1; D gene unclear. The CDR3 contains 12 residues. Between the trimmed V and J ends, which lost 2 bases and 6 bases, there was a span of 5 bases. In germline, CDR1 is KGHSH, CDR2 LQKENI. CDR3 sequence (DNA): TGTGCCAGCTCACCAATAATCAATGAGCAGTTCTTC. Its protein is CASSPIINEQFF.

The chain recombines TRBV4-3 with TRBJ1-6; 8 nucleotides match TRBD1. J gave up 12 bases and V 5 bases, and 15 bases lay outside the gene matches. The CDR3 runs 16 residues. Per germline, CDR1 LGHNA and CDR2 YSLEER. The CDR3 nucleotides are TGCGCCAGCAGCGAACAGGGGGGGACACCGGTTGGACCCCTCCACTTT. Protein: CASSEQGGTPVGPLHF.

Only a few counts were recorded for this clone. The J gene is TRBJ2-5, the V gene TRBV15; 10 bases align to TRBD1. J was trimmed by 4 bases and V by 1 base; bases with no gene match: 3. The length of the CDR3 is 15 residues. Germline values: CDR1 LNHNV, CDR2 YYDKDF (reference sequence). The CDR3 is CATSRGGQGRETQYF. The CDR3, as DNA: TGTGCCACCAGCAGAGGGGGACAGGGGCGAGAGACCCAGTACTTC.

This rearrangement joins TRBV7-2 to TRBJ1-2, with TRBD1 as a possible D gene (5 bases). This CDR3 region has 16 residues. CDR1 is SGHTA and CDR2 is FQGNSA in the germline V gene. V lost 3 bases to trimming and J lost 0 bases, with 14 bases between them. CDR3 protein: CASSFGGSRTNYGYTF. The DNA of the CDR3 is TGTGCCAGCAGCTTCGGGGGGAGCAGAACTAACTATGGCTACACCTTC. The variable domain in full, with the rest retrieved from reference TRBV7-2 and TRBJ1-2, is GAGVSQSPSNKVTEKGKDVELRCDPISGHTALYWYRQSLGQGLEFLIYFQGNSAPDKSGLPSDRFSAERTGGSVSTLTIQRTQQEDSAVYLCASSFGGSRTNYGYTFGSGTRLTVV.

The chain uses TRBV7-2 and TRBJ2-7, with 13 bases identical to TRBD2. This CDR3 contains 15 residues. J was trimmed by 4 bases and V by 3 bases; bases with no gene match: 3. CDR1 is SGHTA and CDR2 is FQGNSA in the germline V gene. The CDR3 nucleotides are TGTGCCAGCAGCTTTGGGGGACTAGCGGGATACGAGCAGTACTTC. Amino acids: CASSFGGLAGYEQYF.

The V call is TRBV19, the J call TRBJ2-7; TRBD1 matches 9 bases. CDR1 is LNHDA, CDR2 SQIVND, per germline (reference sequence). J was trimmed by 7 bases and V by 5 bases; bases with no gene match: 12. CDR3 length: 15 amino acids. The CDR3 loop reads CASSYTGQGSAEQYF. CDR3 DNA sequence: TGTGCCAGTAGTTATACGGGACAGGGCTCTGCAGAGCAGTACTTC.

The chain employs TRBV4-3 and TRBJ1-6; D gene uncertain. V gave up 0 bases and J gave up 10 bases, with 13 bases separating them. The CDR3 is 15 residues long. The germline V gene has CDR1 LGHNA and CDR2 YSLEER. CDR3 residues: CASSQELGPASPLHF. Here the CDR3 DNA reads TGCGCCAGCAGCCAAGAACTAGGTCCGGCCTCACCCCTCCACTTT.

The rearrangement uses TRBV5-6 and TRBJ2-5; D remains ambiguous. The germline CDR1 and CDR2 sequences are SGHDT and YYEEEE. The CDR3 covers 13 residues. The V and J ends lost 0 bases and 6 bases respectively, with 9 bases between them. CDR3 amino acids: CASSLAHLQTQYF. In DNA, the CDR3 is TGTGCCAGCAGCTTGGCTCACTTACAGACCCAGTACTTC.

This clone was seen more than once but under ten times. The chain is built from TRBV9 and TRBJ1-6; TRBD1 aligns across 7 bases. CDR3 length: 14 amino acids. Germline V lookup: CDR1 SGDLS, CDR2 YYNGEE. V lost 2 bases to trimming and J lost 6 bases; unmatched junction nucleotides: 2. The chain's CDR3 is CASSVQGGNSPLHF. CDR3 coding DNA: TGTGCCAGCAGCGTCCAGGGGGGTAATTCACCCCTCCACTTT.

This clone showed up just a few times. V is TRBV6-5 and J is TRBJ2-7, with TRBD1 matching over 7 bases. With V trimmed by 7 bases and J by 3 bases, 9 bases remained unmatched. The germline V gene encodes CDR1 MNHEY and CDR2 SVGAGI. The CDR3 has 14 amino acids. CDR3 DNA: TGTGCCAGCACCTCCGGGACAGCTTACTACGAGCAGTACTTC. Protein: CASTSGTAYYEQYF.

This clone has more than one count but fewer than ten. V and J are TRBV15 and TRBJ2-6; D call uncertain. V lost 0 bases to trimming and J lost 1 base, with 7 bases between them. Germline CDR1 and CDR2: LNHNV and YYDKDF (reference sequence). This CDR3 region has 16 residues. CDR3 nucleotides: TGTGCCACCAGCAGAGATTCGGTATCTGGGGCCAACGTCCTGACTTTC. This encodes CATSRDSVSGANVLTF.

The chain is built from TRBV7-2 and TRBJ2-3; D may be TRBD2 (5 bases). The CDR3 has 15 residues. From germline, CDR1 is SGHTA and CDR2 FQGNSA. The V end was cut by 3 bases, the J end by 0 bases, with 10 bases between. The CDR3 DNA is TGTGCCAGCAGCTTTAGGGAGTCAAGCACAGATACGCAGTATTTT. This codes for CASSFRESSTDTQYF.

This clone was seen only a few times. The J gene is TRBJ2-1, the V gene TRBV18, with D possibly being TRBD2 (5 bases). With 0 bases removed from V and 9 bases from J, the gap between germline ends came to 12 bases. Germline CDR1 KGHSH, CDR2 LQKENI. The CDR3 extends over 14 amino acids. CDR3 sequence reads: CASSPPTRFGEQFF. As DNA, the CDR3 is TGTGCCAGCTCACCACCTACTAGATTCGGTGAGCAGTTCTTC.

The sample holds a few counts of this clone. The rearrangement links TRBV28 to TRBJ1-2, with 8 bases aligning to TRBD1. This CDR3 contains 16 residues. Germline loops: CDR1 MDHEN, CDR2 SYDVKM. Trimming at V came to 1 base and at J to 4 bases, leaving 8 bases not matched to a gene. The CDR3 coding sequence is TGTGCCAGCAGTTTATCCACCGTCGACAGGGGCTATGGCTACACCTTC. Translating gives CASSLSTVDRGYGYTF.

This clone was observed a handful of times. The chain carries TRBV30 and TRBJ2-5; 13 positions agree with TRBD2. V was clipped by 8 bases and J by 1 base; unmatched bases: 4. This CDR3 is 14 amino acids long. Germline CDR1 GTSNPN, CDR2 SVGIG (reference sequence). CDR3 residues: CAGGLAGIQETQYF. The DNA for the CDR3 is TGTGCCGGGGGACTAGCGGGGATCCAAGAGACCCAGTACTTC.

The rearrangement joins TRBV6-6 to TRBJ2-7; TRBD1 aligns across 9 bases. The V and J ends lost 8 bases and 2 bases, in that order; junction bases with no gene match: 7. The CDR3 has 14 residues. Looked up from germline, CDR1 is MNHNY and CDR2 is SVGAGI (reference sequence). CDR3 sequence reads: CASQDRGGPYEQYF. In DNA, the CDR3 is TGTGCCAGCCAGGACAGGGGAGGACCCTACGAGCAGTACTTC.

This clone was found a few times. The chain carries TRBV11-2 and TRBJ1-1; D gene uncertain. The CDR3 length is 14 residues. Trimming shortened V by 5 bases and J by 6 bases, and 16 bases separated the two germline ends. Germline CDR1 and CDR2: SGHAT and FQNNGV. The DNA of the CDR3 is TGTGCCAGCAGCCAGACACGTATGATGGCTGAAGCTTTCTTT. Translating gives CASSQTRMMAEAFF.

The CDR3 DNA is TGTGCCAGCAGTGAAGCAAGACAAAGACAAGAGACCCAGTACTTC. It is translated as CASSEARQRQETQYF. J is TRBJ2-5 and V is TRBV25-1; unclear D gene. Trimming took 2 bases from V and 2 from J, leaving 12 bases between them. Germline V gene data show CDR1 as MGHDK and CDR2 as SYGVNS. The length of the CDR3 is 15 residues.